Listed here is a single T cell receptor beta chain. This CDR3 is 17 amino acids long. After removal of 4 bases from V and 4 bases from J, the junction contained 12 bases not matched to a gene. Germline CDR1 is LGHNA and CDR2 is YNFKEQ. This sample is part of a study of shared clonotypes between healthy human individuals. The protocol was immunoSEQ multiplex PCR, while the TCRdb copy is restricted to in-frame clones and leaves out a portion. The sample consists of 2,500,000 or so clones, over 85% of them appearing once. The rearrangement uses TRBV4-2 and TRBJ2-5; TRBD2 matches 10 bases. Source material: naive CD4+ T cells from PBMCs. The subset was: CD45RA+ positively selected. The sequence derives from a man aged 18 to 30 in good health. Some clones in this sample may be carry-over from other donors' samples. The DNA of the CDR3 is TGTGCCAGCAGCCTCAGCGGGAGGGCCAAGTCAGGAGAGACCCAGTACTTC. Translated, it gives CASSLSGRAKSGETQYF.